A selection of T cell receptor beta chains follows, all from one sample in a study of blood T cell repertoires in COVID-19. This table comes from immunoSEQ multiplex PCR, and its TCRdb copy is limited to in-frame clones, with some not included. Among about 300,000 clones, around 83% were seen once, and the ten largest hold 1.2%. The sequencing input was peripheral blood. These receptors all stem from a woman aged 50 to 60 with acute or convalescent COVID-19. Both conserved end residues are trimmed from each CDR3.

j_call: TRBJ2-2; cdr3_length: 15; v_call: TRBV6-4; cdr3_aa: ASSVVLAGANTGELF
j_call: TRBJ1-4; cdr3_length: 12; v_call: TRBV7-8; cdr3_aa: ASSFDRVGEKLF
j_call: TRBJ2-1; cdr3_length: 14; v_call: TRBV5-1; cdr3_aa: ASSPEAGTAYNEQF
j_call: TRBJ2-7; cdr3_length: 13; v_call: TRBV4-3; cdr3_aa: ASSPAPSGTYEQY
j_call: TRBJ2-3; cdr3_length: 9; v_call: TRBV6-2/TRBV6-3; cdr3_aa: ASSYKDTQY
j_call: TRBJ1-2; cdr3_length: 15; v_call: TRBV5-1; cdr3_aa: ASSLEPGWLSNYGYT
j_call: TRBJ1-6; cdr3_length: 14; v_call: TRBV2; cdr3_aa: ASRDETGVRNSPLH
j_call: TRBJ2-2; cdr3_length: 12; v_call: TRBV2; cdr3_aa: ASRQDRNTGELF
j_call: TRBJ1-5; cdr3_length: 13; v_call: TRBV21-1; cdr3_aa: ASIQQGGNNQPQH
j_call: TRBJ2-2; cdr3_length: 12; v_call: TRBV19; cdr3_aa: ASIRTANTGELF
j_call: TRBJ2-7; cdr3_length: 12; v_call: TRBV7-2; cdr3_aa: ASSLGDSRNEQY
j_call: TRBJ2-5; cdr3_length: 12; v_call: TRBV29-1; cdr3_aa: SVASGTSRETQY
j_call: TRBJ1-6; cdr3_length: 13; v_call: TRBV27; cdr3_aa: ASSFDRWAGSPLH
j_call: TRBJ1-3; cdr3_length: 13; v_call: TRBV21-1; cdr3_aa: ASSKAGLRGNTIY
j_call: TRBJ2-5; cdr3_length: 12; v_call: TRBV29-1; cdr3_aa: SVEDPSGTETQY
j_call: TRBJ1-5; cdr3_length: 13; v_call: TRBV16; cdr3_aa: ASSQSRDSNQPQH
j_call: TRBJ2-2; cdr3_length: 14; v_call: TRBV2; cdr3_aa: ASSELAGGSTGELF
j_call: TRBJ2-3; cdr3_length: 9; v_call: TRBV30; cdr3_aa: AWEESDAQY
j_call: TRBJ2-1; cdr3_length: 14; v_call: TRBV7-2; cdr3_aa: ASSLTLAGVYNEQF
j_call: TRBJ2-7; cdr3_length: 13; v_call: TRBV3-1/TRBV3-2; cdr3_aa: ASSLLKVQGAEQY
j_call: TRBJ2-7; cdr3_length: 11; v_call: TRBV2; cdr3_aa: ASRRDSSYEQY
j_call: TRBJ2-5; cdr3_length: 12; v_call: TRBV9; cdr3_aa: ASSAGLAEETQY
j_call: TRBJ1-1; cdr3_length: 13; v_call: TRBV18; cdr3_aa: ASSLGQTSNTEAF
j_call: TRBJ2-1; cdr3_length: 13; v_call: TRBV7-2; cdr3_aa: ASSSTGTGANEQF
j_call: TRBJ2-7; cdr3_length: 11; v_call: TRBV5-1; cdr3_aa: ASSPGTGVEQY
j_call: TRBJ1-5; cdr3_length: 12; v_call: TRBV3-1/TRBV3-2; cdr3_aa: ASSQLDNYQPQH
j_call: TRBJ1-1; cdr3_length: 11; v_call: TRBV27; cdr3_aa: ASRPLGDTEAF